This TCR beta chain was identified in a study of regulatory T cells in long-lasting Graves disease. Construction of TCR beta libraries relied on iRepertoire HTBI primers and on Arm-PCR targeting CDR3 regions. Each CDR3 protein is one row after TCRdb ran MiXCR on the multiplex PCR reads. The sample includes fewer than 650,000 distinct CDR3 sequences, around 17% of them seen just once. This CDR3 spans 14 amino acids. The V gene's germline CDR1 is SGHAT and CDR2 FQNNGV. J lost 4 bases, V lost 2 bases, and 4 bases had no gene match. This clonotype was recorded many times. Time point reported: newly diagnosed GD, antithyroid drugs for less than 3 months. The TCR library used RNA extracted from PBMCs. The data were also submitted as part of a second study, on T cells in Graves' hyperthyroidism and ophthalmopathy.

This sample comprised peripheral blood mononuclear cells (PBMCs), obtained at new diagnosis, from a patient treated with antithyroid drugs. This chain uses TRBV11-2 with TRBJ2-5; 7 bases align to TRBD1. The receptor's source is a woman between 25 and 40 years old with Graves disease. The DNA of the CDR3 is TGTGCCAGCAGCTTAACGACAGGGATAGAGACCCAGTACTTC. Its protein is CASSLTTGIETQYF. Based on the CDR3 plus reference TRBV11-2 and TRBJ2-5, the full variable domain is EAGVAQSPRYKIIEKRQSVAFWCNPISGHATLYWYQQILGQGPKLLIQFQNNGVVDDSQLPKDRFSAERLKGVDSTLKIQPAKLEDSAVYLCASSLTTGIETQYFGPGTRLLVL.